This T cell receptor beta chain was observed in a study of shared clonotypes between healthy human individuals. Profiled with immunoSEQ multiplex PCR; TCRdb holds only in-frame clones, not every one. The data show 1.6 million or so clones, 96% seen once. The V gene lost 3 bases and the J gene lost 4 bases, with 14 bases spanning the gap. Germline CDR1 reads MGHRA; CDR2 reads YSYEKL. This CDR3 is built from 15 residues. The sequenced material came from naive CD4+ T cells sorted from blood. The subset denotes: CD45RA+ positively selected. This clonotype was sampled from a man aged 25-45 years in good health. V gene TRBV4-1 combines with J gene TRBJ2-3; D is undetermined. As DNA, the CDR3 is TGCGCCAGCAGCCATACCCTATTAGGTCCAGATACGCAGTATTTT. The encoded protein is CASSHTLLGPDTQYF.